A selection of T cell receptor beta chains follows, all from one sample in a study of cytomegalovirus exposure and HLA in healthy donors. Method: immunoSEQ multiplex PCR; TCRdb's copy keeps in-frame clones and lacks some. Of around 110,000 clones in the sample, roughly 73% were seen once. Sequencing was performed on PBMCs. Source of these receptors: a young man in good health and CMV-seronegative. Each CDR3 is given with its conserved first and last residue. D genes are given only for firm matches.

J | V | D | DNA | CDR3
TRBJ1-4 | TRBV27 | TRBD1 | TGTGCCAGCAGCCCCGCAGGGGGCCTTTATCGACTGTTTTTT | CASSPAGGLYRLFF
TRBJ1-1 | TRBV11-2 | TRBD1 | TGTGCCAGCAGCCTAGCGCCGGGACAGGAAGTTGAAGCTTTCTTT | CASSLAPGQEVEAFF
TRBJ1-1 | TRBV9 | . | TGTGCCAGCAGCGTAGCCGACAGGAACACTGAAGCTTTCTTC | CASSVADRNTEAFF
TRBJ1-5 | TRBV27 | TRBD1 | TGTGCCAGCAGTCCGACAGGGTTCGGTCAGCCCCAGCATTTT | CASSPTGFGQPQHF
TRBJ2-1 | TRBV7-2 | TRBD1 | TGTGCCAGCGGAAAGGACAGGGCAGGGAATGAGCAGTTCTTC | CASGKDRAGNEQFF
TRBJ2-3 | TRBV9 | TRBD1 | TGTGCCAGCAGTCGTGAGGCCCGGGACAGCCACACAGATACGCAGTATTTT | CASSREARDSHTDTQYF
TRBJ2-4 | TRBV6-1 | . | TGTGCCAGTACGTACAGGGACGCCAAAAACATTCAGTACTTC | CASTYRDAKNIQYF
TRBJ2-3 | TRBV19 | . | TGTGCCAGTAGTGGGGCGGCGGGCACAGATACGCAGTATTTT | CASSGAAGTDTQYF
TRBJ2-3 | TRBV30 | . | TGTGCCTATGACAGACGACTCACAGATACGCAGTATTTT | CAYDRRLTDTQYF
TRBJ2-2 | TRBV5-1 | TRBD2 | TGCGCCAGCAGCTTGGAAGGTATGGCTAGCGGGAACACCGGGGAGCTGTTTTTT | CASSLEGMASGNTGELFF
TRBJ2-1 | TRBV7-2 | TRBD2 | TGTGCCAGCAGCTTAACTAGCGGGAGGGGCGATGAGCAGTTCTTC | CASSLTSGRGDEQFF
TRBJ2-3 | TRBV20-1 | . | TGCAGTGCTATTAGCGCAGATACGCAGTATTTT | CSAISADTQYF
TRBJ2-2 | TRBV5-6 | TRBD1 | TGTGCCAGCAGCTACCCGACAGGGGGCGGCTACACCGGGGAGCTGTTTTTT | CASSYPTGGGYTGELFF
TRBJ1-1 | TRBV13 | . | TGTGCCAGCAGCTTCCAGGGAACTGAAGCTTTCTTT | CASSFQGTEAFF
TRBJ2-7 | TRBV6-6 | . | TGTGCCAGCAGTAACGCGGCCTACGAGCAGTACTTC | CASSNAAYEQYF
TRBJ2-1 | TRBV7-6 | TRBD2 | TGTGCCAGCAGCTTAGTGGGGACTAGCCTGAATGAGCAGTTCTTC | CASSLVGTSLNEQFF
TRBJ2-7 | TRBV2 | . | TGTGCCAGTTTCCGGGACAGACTAGAGGGCGAGCAGTACTTC | CASFRDRLEGEQYF
TRBJ1-1 | TRBV13 | . | TGTGCCAGCAGCCCCTACCCAGGTGAAGCTTTCTTT | CASSPYPGEAFF
TRBJ2-7 | TRBV29-1 | . | TGCAGCGTTGAAGGTGGAGGGGACGAGCAGTACTTC | CSVEGGGDEQYF
TRBJ1-2 | TRBV13 | . | TGTGCCAGCAGCCCTAGCGGGGGTATGGGCTATGGCTACACCTTC | CASSPSGGMGYGYTF